This T cell receptor beta chain was recorded in a study of CD8+CD57+ T cells in acquired aplastic anemia. Across the whole study: Sorted CD4+ plus CD8+ cells gave DNA averaging roughly 2.9 ug. Overall study findings and caveats: Patients and controls shared around 30 CD8+ CDR3 sequences.

As concerns this clonotype: Its specificity is unknown.

Genomic DNA provided the template from which TCR beta VDJ and CDR3 profiles were obtained. TCRdb redid the calling of the reads with MiXCR, one entry per CDR3 protein. The sample includes about 160,000 distinct CDR3 sequences, more than 40% of them seen just once. Germline lookup yields CDR1 DFQATT and CDR2 SNEGSKA (reference sequence). The CDR3 has 12 amino acids. V lost 4 bases, J lost 5 bases, and 10 bases lay in between. CD8+CD57+ cell expansion had been shown by flow cytometry in patients chosen for sequencing. This sequence joins TRBV20-1 and TRBJ2-3; no reliable D call. The sample taken for sequencing was sorted CD4+, CD8+, or CD8+CD57+ T cells (not recorded which) from PBMCs. This clonotype was sampled from a human donor with aplastic anemia. The CDR3 loop reads CSATPSVDTQYF. DNA of the CDR3: TGCAGTGCTACCCCTTCTGTAGATACGCAGTATTTT.